These 17 T cell receptor beta chains were sequenced from one sample in a study of OX40 agonist ivuxolimab in advanced cancers. Produced via immunoSEQ multiplex PCR; TCRdb's table is partial and in-frame only. The sample contains about 76,000 clones, roughly 86% of which appear only once. This specimen consisted of CD4+ or CD8+ T cells sorted from blood, obtained in a trial of the OX40 agonist ivuxolimab. The receptors here all came from an adult with an advanced solid tumor such as melanoma, head and neck, liver or kidney cancer.

CDR3 amino acids: CASSFRGGTHSYNEQFF. DNA for the CDR3: TGTGCCAGCAGCTTCCGAGGCGGGACACACTCCTACAATGAGCAGTTCTTC. The rearrangement joins TRBV11-3 to TRBJ2-1; possibly TRBD1 or TRBD2 for D (6 bases each). The CDR3 is made up of 17 amino acids. V lost 3 bases and J lost 0, with 15 bases in between. CDR1 is SGHNT and CDR2 is YENEEA in the germline V gene. The variable domain in full, with the rest retrieved from reference TRBV11-3 and TRBJ2-1, is EAGVVQSPRYKIIEKKQPVAFWCNPISGHNTLYWYLQNLGQGPELLIRYENEEAVDDSQLPKDRFSAERLKGVDSTLKIQPAELGDSAVYLCASSFRGGTHSYNEQFFGPGTRLTVL.

Points on this clone: An end of the junction does not agree with germline; a read error may underlie this. The sample contains more than one DNA sequence encoding this CDR3. J is TRBJ1-3 and V is TRBV28; 8 nucleotides align to TRBD1. CDR3 length: 15 amino acids. Germline V gives CDR1 MDHEN, CDR2 SYDVKM. DNA of the CDR3: TGTGCCAGCGGGATTACAGGGGGGTCTGAAAACACCATATATTTT. It codes for CASGITGGSENTIYF.

This clone was seen once. The chain recombines TRBV4-1 with TRBJ1-2; D not certain. V lost 0 bases and J 8 bases, leaving 16 bases between the germline ends. The CDR3 is 15 amino acids. Germline loops: CDR1 MGHRA, CDR2 YSYEKL. The CDR3: CASSQDLDSQRGYTF. The CDR3 bases are TGCGCCAGCAGCCAAGATCTGGACTCCCAACGGGGCTACACCTTC.

V and J are TRBV11-3 and TRBJ2-2; unclear D gene. The CDR3 extends over 14 amino acids. Trimming stripped 3 bases from V and 0 bases from J, with 5 bases between. Germline CDR1 SGHNT, CDR2 YENEEA. The chain's CDR3 is CASSFSSNTGELFF. As DNA, the CDR3 is TGTGCCAGCAGCTTCTCCTCGAACACCGGGGAGCTGTTTTTT.

The rearrangement uses TRBV9 and TRBJ1-4; D perhaps matches TRBD1 (6 bases). In germline, CDR1 is SGDLS, CDR2 YYNGEE. Between the trimmed V and J ends, which lost 4 bases and 4 bases, there was a span of 11 bases. This CDR3 region has 14 residues. The CDR3 is CASSRGDGNEKLFF. In nucleotides, the CDR3 is TGTGCCAGCAGCAGGGGGGACGGTAATGAAAAACTGTTTTTT.

The chain links TRBV5-1 to TRBJ1-1, with D maybe TRBD1 (5 bases). There are 15 residues in the CDR3. Germline CDR1 reads SGHRS; CDR2 reads YFSETQ. Trimming cost V 7 bases and J 0 bases, with 16 bases left between them. The CDR3 region has the DNA TGCGCCAGCCTTGGGGGTATGGGGATGAACACTGAAGCTTTCTTT. Its translation: CASLGGMGMNTEAFF. The full variable domain, with the rest looked up from reference TRBV5-1 and TRBJ1-1, is KAGVTQTPRYLIKTRGQQVTLSCSPISGHRSVSWYQQTPGQGLQFLFEYFSETQRNKGNFPGRFSGRQFSNSRSEMNVSTLELGDSALYLCASLGGMGMNTEAFFGQGTRLTVV.

This chain uses TRBV11-3 with TRBJ2-2; D ambiguous. Trimming removed 0 bases from V and 7 bases from J, with 9 bases in between. CDR1 SGHNT and CDR2 YENEEA come from the germline V gene. The CDR3 consists of 14 residues. The CDR3 region is CASSLDPIGGELFF. CDR3 coding DNA: TGTGCCAGCAGCTTAGATCCCATTGGCGGGGAGCTGTTTTTT.

V usage is TRBV5-1 and J usage is TRBJ2-2; D gene ambiguous. Germline loops: CDR1 SGHRS, CDR2 YFSETQ. The germline V and J ends were trimmed by 1 base and 5 bases, with 24 bases remaining between them. This CDR3 region has 19 residues. This chain's CDR3 is CASSLISATLTSVTGELFF. The CDR3 DNA follows: TGCGCCAGCAGCTTGATTAGTGCGACCCTTACGTCGGTAACCGGGGAGCTGTTTTTT.

The V and J genes are TRBV12-5 and TRBJ2-7; D ambiguous. V was cut by 7 bases and J by 7 bases, with 14 bases left in between. Germline loops: CDR1 LGHNT, CDR2 FRNRAP. CDR3 length: 12 amino acids. The CDR3 DNA sequence: TGTGCTAGTGCCTGGGCCCAGGCTGAGCAGTACTTC. It encodes CASAWAQAEQYF.

The chain joins TRBV27 to TRBJ1-6; possibly TRBD1 for D (6 bases). Trimming stripped 3 bases from V and 5 bases from J, with 17 bases between. This CDR3 is built from 17 residues. Per the germline V gene, CDR1 is MNHEY and CDR2 is SMNVEV (reference sequence). The CDR3 bases are TGTGCCAGCAGTTTTTCCGGACAGCGGGTACATAATTCACCCCTCCACTTT. It translates to CASSFSGQRVHNSPLHF.

The rearrangement joins TRBV4-2 to TRBJ2-3; D perhaps matches TRBD2 (5 bases). Trimming took 4 bases from V and 2 from J, leaving 16 bases between them. Looked up from germline, CDR1 is LGHNA and CDR2 is YNFKEQ. This CDR3 is built from 16 residues. CDR3 protein: CASSPSSADFTDTQYF. As DNA, the CDR3 is TGTGCCAGCAGCCCGAGTAGCGCTGACTTCACAGATACGCAGTATTTT.

V gene TRBV7-8 combines with J gene TRBJ1-1; D gene uncertain. Germline assignment: CDR1 SGHVS and CDR2 FQNEAQ. The CDR3 is 14 amino acids. V was pared by 3 bases and J by 7 bases, with 15 bases between. The CDR3 spells CASSFGRDNVEAFF. The CDR3 DNA follows: TGTGCCAGCAGCTTTGGTAGGGATAATGTTGAAGCTTTCTTT.

The gene calls are TRBV28 and TRBJ1-1, with 7 nucleotides matching TRBD1. CDR3 length equals 14 residues. J lost 0 bases, V lost 7 bases, and 5 bases had no gene match. Per germline, CDR1 MDHEN and CDR2 SYDVKM. The CDR3 is CASTSGGLNTEAFF. CDR3 bases: TGTGCCAGCACGTCAGGGGGTTTGAACACTGAAGCTTTCTTT.

V is TRBV7-6 and J is TRBJ1-4, with a weak D call TRBD1 (6 bases). The CDR3 loop spans 16 amino acids. Germline V gene data show CDR1 as SGHVS and CDR2 as FNYEAQ. V lost 5 bases and J lost 0, with 13 bases in between. CDR3 amino acids: CASSPAGVATNEKLFF. The CDR3 bases are TGTGCCAGCAGCCCCGCAGGGGTTGCAACTAATGAAAAACTGTTTTTT.

The rearrangement uses TRBV5-4 and TRBJ2-3; the D is unclear. V lost 0 bases and J 2 bases, leaving 16 bases between the germline ends. Germline V gene sequence: CDR1 SGHNT, CDR2 YYREEE (reference sequence). This CDR3 contains 17 residues. CDR3 nucleotides: TGTGCCAGCAGCTTGGCGGGTCTCTCGCCTATCACAGATACGCAGTATTTT. As protein: CASSLAGLSPITDTQYF.

J is TRBJ1-1 and V is TRBV11-1; D remains ambiguous. The length of the CDR3 is 14 residues. Looked up from germline, CDR1 is SGHAT and CDR2 is FQDESV (reference sequence). V was cut by 3 bases and J by 11 bases, with 19 bases left in between. The CDR3: CASSFSGVDVKAFF. The CDR3 coding sequence is TGTGCCAGCAGCTTTTCCGGGGTGGACGTGAAGGCTTTCTTT.

The chain combines TRBV5-1 with TRBJ1-1, with 8 bases identical to TRBD1. V lost 4 bases and J lost 1; bases outside the gene matches: 6. CDR3 size: 15 residues. The germline gives CDR1 SGHRS, CDR2 YFSETQ. In DNA form, the CDR3 reads TGCGCCAGCAGCAGCCGACAGGGGCCGAACACTGAAGCTTTCTTT. Translation: CASSSRQGPNTEAFF.